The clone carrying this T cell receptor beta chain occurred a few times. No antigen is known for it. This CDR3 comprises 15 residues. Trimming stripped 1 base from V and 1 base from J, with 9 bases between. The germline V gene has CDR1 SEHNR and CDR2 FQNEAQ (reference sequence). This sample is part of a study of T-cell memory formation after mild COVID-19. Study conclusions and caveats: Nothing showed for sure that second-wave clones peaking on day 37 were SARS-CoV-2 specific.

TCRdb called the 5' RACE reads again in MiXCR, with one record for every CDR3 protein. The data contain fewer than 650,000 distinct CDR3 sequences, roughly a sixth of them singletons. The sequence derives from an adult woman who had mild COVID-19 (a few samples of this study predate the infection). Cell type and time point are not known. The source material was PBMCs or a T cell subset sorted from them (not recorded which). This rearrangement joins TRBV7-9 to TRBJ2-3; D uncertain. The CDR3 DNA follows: TGTGCCAGCAGCTTAGGCTCGGACCGCACAGATACGCAGTATTTT. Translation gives CASSLGSDRTDTQYF.